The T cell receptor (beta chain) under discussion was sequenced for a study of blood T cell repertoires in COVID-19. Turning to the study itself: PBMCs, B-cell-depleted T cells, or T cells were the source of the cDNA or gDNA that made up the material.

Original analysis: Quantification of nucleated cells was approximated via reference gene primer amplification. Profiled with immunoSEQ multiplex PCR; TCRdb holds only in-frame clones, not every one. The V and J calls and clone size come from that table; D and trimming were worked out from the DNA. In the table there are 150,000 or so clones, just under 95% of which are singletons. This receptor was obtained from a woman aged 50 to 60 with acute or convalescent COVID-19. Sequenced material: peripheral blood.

The CDR3 spells CAWSVTGGTGELFF. CDR3 DNA: TGTGCCTGGAGTGTTACGGGAGGGACCGGGGAGCTGTTTTTT. The chain carries TRBV30 and TRBJ2-2; 8 bases are a match to TRBD2. The germline V gene has CDR1 GTSNPN and CDR2 SVGIG (reference sequence). With V trimmed by 0 bases and J by 5 bases, 2 bases remained unmatched. CDR3 length: 14 amino acids.